The 22 T cell receptor beta chains below all came from one sample that was sequenced in a study of T cells in Graves' hyperthyroidism and ophthalmopathy. TCR beta CDR3 sequences were amplified from RNA transcripts. During a first-round RT-PCR of the TCR CDR3, the HTBI primer set was used. MiXCR, run by TCRdb on the multiplex PCR reads, gives a single entry per CDR3 protein. The sample has 750,000 to 900,000 distinct CDR3 sequences; around 38% are singletons. The sequenced sample consisted of blood. All receptors derive from a man younger than 35 with Graves' hyperthyroidism.

In its sample, this clonotype was seen a few times. This chain joins TRBV5-1 and TRBJ2-2; tentatively, D is TRBD2 (6 bases). From germline, CDR1 is SGHRS and CDR2 YFSETQ. The CDR3 consists of 16 residues. Trimming took 6 bases from V and 1 from J, leaving 16 bases between them. CDR3 coding DNA: TGCGCCAGCACCGCCACCTCTAGCGTGAACACCGGGGAGCTGTTTTTT. This codes for CASTATSSVNTGELFF. Variable domain in full (rest from reference TRBV5-1 and TRBJ2-2): KAGVTQTPRYLIKTRGQQVTLSCSPISGHRSVSWYQQTPGQGLQFLFEYFSETQRNKGNFPGRFSGRQFSNSRSEMNVSTLELGDSALYLCASTATSSVNTGELFFGEGSRLTVL.

In its sample, this clonotype was seen many times. The CDR3, as DNA: TGTGCCAGTACCGGACAGGCTGGCCAGCCCCAGCATTTT. Its translation is CASTGQAGQPQHF. V usage is TRBV19 and J usage is TRBJ1-5, with 7 bases aligning to TRBD1. Germline-derived CDR1 and CDR2 are LNHDA and SQIVND (reference sequence). Losses at the gene ends were 7 bases for V and 7 bases for J; bases not matched to a gene: 7. The CDR3 has 13 amino acids.

The chain recombines TRBV11-2 with TRBJ1-2; D not resolved. Germline CDR1 is SGHAT and CDR2 is FQNNGV. V lost 1 base to trimming and J lost 3 bases, with 9 bases between them. The CDR3 extends over 14 amino acids. The CDR3 here is CASSLAGNYYGYTF. The DNA for the CDR3 is TGTGCCAGCAGCTTAGCGGGCAACTACTATGGCTACACCTTC.

This clonotype was observed a few times. The rearrangement links TRBV10-3 to TRBJ2-7; TRBD1 matches at 8 bases. This CDR3 has 16 residues. Germline loops: CDR1 ENHRY, CDR2 SYGVKD. J gave up 2 bases and V 6 bases, and 12 bases lay outside the gene matches. The CDR3 loop reads CAISAAGTGNPYEQYF. For the CDR3, the DNA is TGTGCCATCAGCGCAGCCGGGACAGGAAATCCCTACGAGCAGTACTTC.

Concerning this clonotype itself: The junction departs from germline at one end; a sequencing error may be responsible. The chain employs TRBV15 and TRBJ2-7; D may be TRBD1 or TRBD2 (5 bases each). This CDR3 region has 15 residues. Germline V lookup: CDR1 LNHNV, CDR2 YYDKDF (reference sequence). The CDR3, as DNA: TGTGCCGCCAGCAGCCGGGACGGAAATTCCTACGAGCAGTACTTC. This encodes CAASSRDGNSYEQYF.

This clonotype was seen a few times. This rearrangement joins TRBV10-3 to TRBJ2-2, with 12 bases identical to TRBD2. The CDR3 sequence is 18 residues long. The trim removed 3 bases at V and 0 bases at J, leaving 5 bases unmatched. Germline lookup yields CDR1 ENHRY and CDR2 SYGVKD. CDR3 DNA: TGTGCCATCAGTGATCCCCTAGCGGGGGGGCCGAACACCGGGGAGCTGTTTTTT. As protein: CAISDPLAGGPNTGELFF.

The V gene is TRBV7-3, the J gene TRBJ2-5; 8 positions match TRBD2. This CDR3 is 14 amino acids long. Germline CDR1 and CDR2: SGHTA and FQGTGA. The CDR3: CASHWTSRTETQYF. DNA of the CDR3: TGTGCTAGCCACTGGACTAGCCGGACGGAGACCCAGTACTTC.

Ten or more counts support this clonotype. This chain joins TRBV10-3 and TRBJ2-7; 10 positions match TRBD1. CDR1 is ENHRY, CDR2 SYGVKD, per germline. J lost 1 base, V lost 3 bases, and 3 bases had no gene match. This CDR3 spans 15 amino acids. The chain's CDR3 is CAISDGTGASYEQYF. The CDR3 coding sequence is TGTGCCATCAGTGATGGGACAGGGGCATCCTACGAGCAGTACTTC.

This clonotype was seen ten or more times. This rearrangement joins TRBV9 to TRBJ2-2, with 7 bases matching TRBD2. V trimming: 3 bases; J trimming: 7 bases; junction bases outside the gene matches: 3. The CDR3 runs to 13 residues. CDR1 is SGDLS and CDR2 is YYNGEE in the germline V gene. The CDR3: CASSESSGGELFF. The DNA of the CDR3 is TGTGCCAGCAGCGAATCTAGCGGCGGGGAGCTGTTTTTT.

The chain joins TRBV12-3 or TRBV12-4 to TRBJ1-1; D is perhaps TRBD1 (6 bases). This CDR3 has 12 amino acids. Trimming stripped 3 bases from V and 8 bases from J, with 10 bases between. The CDR3 loop is CASSFGGLEAFF. The DNA for the CDR3 is TGTGCCAGCAGTTTTGGGGGGCTGGAAGCTTTCTTT.

This clonotype came up a few times. The rearrangement uses TRBV29-1 and TRBJ2-2; tentative D call: TRBD1 (8 bases). CDR3 length: 14 amino acids. Germline-derived CDR1 and CDR2 are SQVTM and ANQGSEA. V lost 7 bases to trimming and J lost 3 bases, with 15 bases between them. CDR3 protein: CSAKTGGDTGELFF. The CDR3 bases are TGCAGCGCCAAAACAGGGGGGGACACCGGGGAGCTGTTTTTT.

The CDR3 nucleotides are TGTGCCACCAGTGATTCCACCGGGACAGGAGGCTACGAGCAGTACTTC. This gives the protein CATSDSTGTGGYEQYF. V usage is TRBV24-1 and J usage is TRBJ2-7, with 8 bases lining up with TRBD1. The germline CDR1 and CDR2 sequences are KGHDR and SFDVKD. Losses at the gene ends were 2 bases for V and 3 bases for J; bases not matched to a gene: 8. CDR3 length: 16 amino acids.

This clonotype appeared a few times. The J gene is TRBJ2-6, the V gene TRBV19; no clear D gene. CDR3 length: 16 amino acids. The V and J ends lost 3 bases and 2 bases respectively, with 11 bases between them. The germline V gene has CDR1 LNHDA and CDR2 SQIVND (reference sequence). The CDR3 reads CASSMETAAGANVLTF. The CDR3 DNA follows: TGTGCCAGTAGTATGGAAACAGCTGCTGGGGCCAACGTCCTGACTTTC.

This clonotype was recorded a few times. This chain links TRBV29-1 with TRBJ1-2; 7 bases fit TRBD1. This CDR3 is 12 amino acids long. The germline gives CDR1 SQVTM, CDR2 ANQGSEA. V lost 8 bases and J lost 7; bases outside the gene matches: 10. Here the CDR3 reads CSIRTGDGGYTF. CDR3 sequence (DNA): TGCAGCATACGAACAGGGGACGGTGGCTACACCTTC.

Notes on this clonotype: This could be a read error, since a much larger clone is one nucleotide away. V and J are TRBV2 and TRBJ2-7, with unresolved D. This CDR3 has 13 amino acids. V shed 8 bases and J shed 2 bases, with 13 bases lying between them. Germline V lookup: CDR1 SNHLY, CDR2 FYNNEI. CDR3: CASLLDAAYEQYF. CDR3 DNA sequence: TGTGCCAGCCTCCTGGACGCCGCCTACGAGCAGTACTTC.

This clonotype was counted ten times or more. At one of its ends the junction is not consistent with the germline gene, which may arise from a read error. V and J are TRBV5-1 and TRBJ1-2; D gene uncertain. Germline CDR1 and CDR2: SGHRS and YFSETQ. CDR3 size: 13 residues. CDR3 sequence (DNA): TGTGCCAGCAGCTTCAGCTCTAACTATGGCTACACCTTC. Amino acids: CASSFSSNYGYTF.

The sample holds a few counts of this clonotype. This chain uses TRBV6-5 with TRBJ2-6; TRBD2 might be the D (5 bases). Germline CDR1 is MNHEY and CDR2 is SVGAGI. This CDR3 is 16 amino acids long. The V end was cut by 7 bases, the J end by 5 bases, with 18 bases between. CDR3 in amino acids: CASTTSGFNWANVLTF. DNA of the CDR3: TGTGCCAGCACAACCTCGGGGTTCAACTGGGCCAACGTCCTGACTTTC.

The V call is TRBV7-9, the J call TRBJ2-7; D ambiguous. CDR3 length: 16 residues. Germline V gene lookup returns CDR1 SEHNR and CDR2 FQNEAQ (reference sequence). Trimming cost V 3 bases and J 3 bases, with 18 bases left between them. The CDR3 DNA sequence: TGTGCCAGCAGCTTGGCTCCTGAATACCGTGACTACGAGCAGTACTTC. It specifies CASSLAPEYRDYEQYF.

This clonotype came up many times. The chain combines TRBV9 with TRBJ1-5, with unresolved D. V was trimmed by 6 bases and J by 5 bases, leaving 6 bases between them. The CDR3 length is 11 residues. Per the germline V gene, CDR1 is SGDLS and CDR2 is YYNGEE. CDR3 residues: CASTPYQPQHF. In DNA form, the CDR3 reads TGTGCCAGCACCCCTTATCAGCCCCAGCATTTT.

This clonotype was recorded many times. This chain joins TRBV7-2 and TRBJ2-5; 7 bases agree with TRBD1. The CDR3 consists of 15 residues. Looked up from germline, CDR1 is SGHTA and CDR2 is FQGNSA. The junction had 7 bases not matched to a gene; V was cut back by 1 base and J by 5 bases. The CDR3 reads CASSLGGQVGETQYF. CDR3 in DNA: TGTGCCAGCAGCTTAGGAGGACAGGTCGGCGAGACCCAGTACTTC.

This rearrangement joins TRBV7-9 to TRBJ1-1; 10 positions match TRBD1. With V trimmed by 3 bases and J by 3 bases, 10 bases remained unmatched. The CDR3 is 17 residues long. The germline CDR1 and CDR2 sequences are SEHNR and FQNEAQ (reference sequence). The CDR3 region is CASSFPRDRGSHTEAFF. In DNA, the CDR3 is TGTGCCAGCAGCTTCCCCCGGGACAGGGGAAGTCACACTGAAGCTTTCTTT.

This clonotype was counted at least ten times. The J gene is TRBJ2-7, the V gene TRBV29-1; 9 positions agree with TRBD2. The germline V gene encodes CDR1 SQVTM and CDR2 ANQGSEA. V lost 5 bases to trimming and J lost 2 bases; unmatched junction nucleotides: 10. The CDR3 loop spans 15 amino acids. The CDR3 sequence is CSVLGMREGTYEQYF. CDR3 sequence (DNA): TGCAGCGTTCTGGGGATGCGGGAGGGTACCTACGAGCAGTACTTC.